The source of this T cell receptor beta chain is a study of molecular identifiers for immune sequencing clone quantification. Each CDR3 protein gets one entry after TCRdb re-called the PCR reads with MiXCR. The sample has some 9,000 distinct CDR3 sequences, around an eighth seen once. This clonotype has at least ten counts. The sample taken for sequencing was naive CD8+ T cells from blood, with Jurkat cell RNA spiked in. Sample subset: FACS-sorted CD8+CD4-CCR7+CD45RA+ naive T cells. The source of this sequence is a human donor in good health. Some libraries in this study had Jurkat cell RNA spiked in.

The CDR3 DNA sequence: TGTGCCAGCAGTATTACCGGGACAGGCGGATACGAGCAGTACTTC. Protein product: CASSITGTGGYEQYF. This chain joins TRBV27 and TRBJ2-7; 8 bases map to TRBD1. Trimming at V came to 5 bases and at J to 4 bases, leaving 10 bases not matched to a gene. The CDR3 consists of 15 residues. Germline V CDR1 and CDR2: MNHEY, SMNVEV (reference sequence).